The 5 T cell receptor beta chains in this list originate from one sample, sequenced in a study of blood T cell repertoires in COVID-19. Some clones are missing from TCRdb's copy, which holds only in-frame ones; the method was immunoSEQ multiplex PCR. The table records about 40,000 clones, approximately 89% of them present only once. Input material: peripheral blood. Source of these receptors: a human donor in a cohort sampled during active COVID-19.

V is TRBV19 and J is TRBJ1-2; D is uncertain. The V gene lost 5 bases and the J gene lost 7 bases, with 11 bases spanning the gap. The CDR3 covers 12 residues. CDR1 is LNHDA, CDR2 SQIVND, per germline (reference sequence). The CDR3 protein is CASSPAATGYTF. DNA for the CDR3: TGTGCCAGTAGTCCCGCGGCCACTGGCTACACCTTC.

The chain has TRBV6-5 and TRBJ1-5, with 9 bases fitting TRBD1. The germline CDR1 and CDR2 sequences are MNHEY and SVGAGI. The CDR3 length is 14 residues. With V trimmed by 6 bases and J by 6 bases, 6 bases remained unmatched. CDR3 DNA sequence: TGTGCCAGCAGACCGACAGGGGGAGGTCAGCCCCAGCATTTT. Translation gives CASRPTGGGQPQHF.

CDR3 amino acids: CASSLEAGGPYEQYF. The DNA of the CDR3 is TGTGCCAGCAGCTTAGAAGCGGGGGGGCCCTACGAGCAGTACTTC. The chain employs TRBV7-2 and TRBJ2-7, with 10 positions matching TRBD2. The CDR3 has 15 residues. Germline V gene lookup returns CDR1 SGHTA and CDR2 FQGNSA. The ends lost 1 base at V and 2 bases at J; junction bases unmatched: 2. Full variable domain (remainder filled in from reference TRBV7-2 and TRBJ2-7): GAGVSQSPSNKVTEKGKDVELRCDPISGHTALYWYRQSLGQGLEFLIYFQGNSAPDKSGLPSDRFSAERTGGSVSTLTIQRTQQEDSAVYLCASSLEAGGPYEQYFGPGTRLTVT.

This clone appeared once. V gene TRBV6-5 combines with J gene TRBJ2-3, with a weak D call TRBD2 (7 bases). Trimming pared 6 bases from V and 6 bases from J, leaving 13 bases between. Looked up from germline, CDR1 is MNHEY and CDR2 is SVGAGI. CDR3 size: 13 residues. CDR3 residues: CASRGGGSDTQYF. DNA for the CDR3: TGTGCCAGCAGGGGCGGGGGCTCGGATACGCAGTATTTT.

V and J are TRBV29-1 and TRBJ1-1; D unresolved. The ends were cut back, 3 bases at V and 12 bases at J, with 14 bases in the middle. Germline CDR1 and CDR2: SQVTM and ANQGSEA. The CDR3 has 11 residues. CDR3 DNA: TGCAGCGTTGATTCGGGGATGGTCCCTTTCTTT. It is translated as CSVDSGMVPFF.